This TCR beta chain was sequenced during a study of blood T cell repertoires in COVID-19. Study background: The United States, Italy and Spain provided the acute and convalescent COVID-19 samples. PBMCs, B-cell-depleted T cells, or T cells were the source of the cDNA or gDNA that made up the material.

Germline CDR1 reads SGHNT; CDR2 reads YYREEE (reference sequence). V lost 0 bases and J lost 3, with 12 bases in between. The CDR3 covers 15 residues. In the source study's methods: It was from reference gene primer amplification that nucleated cell counts were estimated. Here immunoSEQ multiplex PCR was the method, and the copy in TCRdb shows in-frame clones only, minus some. D and trimming come from the DNA, and the V and J calls and clone size come from that table. The sample includes 200,000 to 250,000 clones, 70% to 90% seen only once; the top ten take 5.5% to 7.5%. This clone was seen a few times.

The sequenced material came from peripheral blood. This receptor was obtained from a woman aged 70 to 79 with active or convalescent COVID-19. V is TRBV5-4 and J is TRBJ1-2, with D possibly TRBD1 on 6 matching bases. CDR3: CASSLGQGNYYGYTF. As DNA, the CDR3 is TGTGCCAGCAGCTTGGGGCAGGGGAACTACTATGGCTACACCTTC.